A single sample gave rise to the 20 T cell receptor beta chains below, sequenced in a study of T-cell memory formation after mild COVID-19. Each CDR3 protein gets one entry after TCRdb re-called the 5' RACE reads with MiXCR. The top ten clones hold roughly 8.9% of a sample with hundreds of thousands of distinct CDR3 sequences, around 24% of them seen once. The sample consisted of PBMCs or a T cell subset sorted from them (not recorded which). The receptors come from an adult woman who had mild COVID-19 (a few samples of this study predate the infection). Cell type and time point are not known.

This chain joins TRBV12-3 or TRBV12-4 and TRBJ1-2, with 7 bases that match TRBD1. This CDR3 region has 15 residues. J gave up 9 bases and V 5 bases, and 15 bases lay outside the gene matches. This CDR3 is CASSPRGVPGSRYTF. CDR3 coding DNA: TGTGCCAGCAGTCCCAGGGGGGTCCCAGGTTCCCGCTACACCTTC.

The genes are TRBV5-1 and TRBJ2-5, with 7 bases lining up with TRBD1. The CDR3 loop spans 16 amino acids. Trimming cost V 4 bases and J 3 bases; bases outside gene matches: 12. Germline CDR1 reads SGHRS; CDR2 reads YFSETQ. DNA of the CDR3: TGCGCCAGCAGCCTGAGCGAGGGGGCGTTAAAAGAGACCCAGTACTTC. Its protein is CASSLSEGALKETQYF. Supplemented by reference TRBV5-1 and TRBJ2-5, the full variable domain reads KAGVTQTPRYLIKTRGQQVTLSCSPISGHRSVSWYQQTPGQGLQFLFEYFSETQRNKGNFPGRFSGRQFSNSRSEMNVSTLELGDSALYLCASSLSEGALKETQYFGPGTRLLVL.

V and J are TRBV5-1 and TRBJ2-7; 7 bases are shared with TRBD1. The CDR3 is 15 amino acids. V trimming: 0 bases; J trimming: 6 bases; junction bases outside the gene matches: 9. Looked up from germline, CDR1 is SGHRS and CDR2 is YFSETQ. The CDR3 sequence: CASSLGRGYGLEQYF. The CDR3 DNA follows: TGCGCCAGCAGCTTGGGCAGGGGGTATGGTCTCGAGCAGTACTTC.

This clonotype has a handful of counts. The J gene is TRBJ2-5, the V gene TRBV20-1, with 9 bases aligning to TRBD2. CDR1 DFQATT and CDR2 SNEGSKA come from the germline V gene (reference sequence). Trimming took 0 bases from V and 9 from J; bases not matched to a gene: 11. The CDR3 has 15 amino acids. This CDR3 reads CSARDRAGGPEAQYF. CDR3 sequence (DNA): TGCAGTGCTAGAGATCGCGCGGGAGGGCCGGAGGCCCAGTACTTC.

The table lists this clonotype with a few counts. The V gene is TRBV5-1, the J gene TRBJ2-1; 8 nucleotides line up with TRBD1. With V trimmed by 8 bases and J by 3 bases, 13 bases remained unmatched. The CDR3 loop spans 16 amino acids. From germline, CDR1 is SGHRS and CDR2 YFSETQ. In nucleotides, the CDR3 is TGCGCCAGTGGGGGTGTAGGGACAGGTGACTACAATGAGCAGTTCTTC. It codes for CASGGVGTGDYNEQFF.

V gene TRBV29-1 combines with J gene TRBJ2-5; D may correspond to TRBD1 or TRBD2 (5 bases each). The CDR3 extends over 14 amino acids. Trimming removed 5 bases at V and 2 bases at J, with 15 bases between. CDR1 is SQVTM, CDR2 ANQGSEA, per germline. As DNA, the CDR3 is TGCAGCGTTCCCAGGGCTAGGAGGCAAGAGACCCAGTACTTC. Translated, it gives CSVPRARRQETQYF.

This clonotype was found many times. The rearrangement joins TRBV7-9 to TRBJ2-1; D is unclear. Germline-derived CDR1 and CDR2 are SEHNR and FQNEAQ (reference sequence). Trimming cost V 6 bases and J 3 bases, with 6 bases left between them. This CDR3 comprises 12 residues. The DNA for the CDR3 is TGTGCCAGCAGTTCCGGCTACAATGAGCAGTTCTTC. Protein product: CASSSGYNEQFF.

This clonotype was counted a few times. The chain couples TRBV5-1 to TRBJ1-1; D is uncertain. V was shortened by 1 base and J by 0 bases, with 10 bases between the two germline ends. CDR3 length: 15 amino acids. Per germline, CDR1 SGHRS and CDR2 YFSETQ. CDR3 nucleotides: TGCGCCAGCAGCTTGCAGCTCGAGTTGAACACTGAAGCTTTCTTT. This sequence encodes CASSLQLELNTEAFF.

CDR3 protein: CASSSDSMSYEQYF. CDR3 sequence (DNA): TGTGCCAGCAGTTCAGATAGCATGAGTTACGAGCAGTACTTC. The rearrangement uses TRBV12-3 or TRBV12-4 and TRBJ2-7; D gene ambiguous. Trimming stripped 4 bases from V and 4 bases from J, with 14 bases between. The CDR3 extends over 14 amino acids.

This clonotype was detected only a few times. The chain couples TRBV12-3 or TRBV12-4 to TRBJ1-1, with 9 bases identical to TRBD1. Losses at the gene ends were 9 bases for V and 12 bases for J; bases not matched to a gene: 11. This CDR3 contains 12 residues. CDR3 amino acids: CASNRDRVVSFF. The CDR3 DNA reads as TGTGCCAGTAACCGGGACAGGGTAGTGTCTTTCTTT.

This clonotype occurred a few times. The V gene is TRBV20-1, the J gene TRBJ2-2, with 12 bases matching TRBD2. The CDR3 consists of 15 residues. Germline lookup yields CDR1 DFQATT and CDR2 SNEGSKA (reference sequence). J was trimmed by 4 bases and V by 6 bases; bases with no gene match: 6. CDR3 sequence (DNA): TGCAGTGCCCTAGCGGGGGGGGCATTCACCGGGGAGCTGTTTTTT. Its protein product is CSALAGGAFTGELFF.

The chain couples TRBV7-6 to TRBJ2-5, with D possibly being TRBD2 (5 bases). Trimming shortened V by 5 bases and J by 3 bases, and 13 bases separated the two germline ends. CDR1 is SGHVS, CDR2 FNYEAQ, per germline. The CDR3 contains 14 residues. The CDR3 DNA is TGTGCCAGCAGCCCCCGGGGTTGGGAAGAGACCCAGTACTTC. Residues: CASSPRGWEETQYF.

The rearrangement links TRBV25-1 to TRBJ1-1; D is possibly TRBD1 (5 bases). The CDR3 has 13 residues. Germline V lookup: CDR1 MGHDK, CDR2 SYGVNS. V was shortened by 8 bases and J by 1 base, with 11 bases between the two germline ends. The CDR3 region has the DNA TGTGCCAGCGCCTTCGGGGGGAACACTGAAGCTTTCTTT. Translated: CASAFGGNTEAFF.

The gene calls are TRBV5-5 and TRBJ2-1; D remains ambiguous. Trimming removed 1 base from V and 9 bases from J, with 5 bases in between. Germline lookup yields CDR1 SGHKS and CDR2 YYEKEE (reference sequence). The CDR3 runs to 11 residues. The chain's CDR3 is CASSLTVEQFF. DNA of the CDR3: TGTGCCAGCAGCTTGACAGTTGAGCAGTTCTTC.

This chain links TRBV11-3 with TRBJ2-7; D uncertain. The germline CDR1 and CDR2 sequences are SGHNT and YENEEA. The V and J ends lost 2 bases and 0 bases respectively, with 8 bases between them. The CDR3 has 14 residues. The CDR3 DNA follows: TGTGCCAGCAGCTTAAGGGCTAGCTCCTACGAGCAGTACTTC. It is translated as CASSLRASSYEQYF. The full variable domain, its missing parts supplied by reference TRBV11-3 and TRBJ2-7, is EAGVVQSPRYKIIEKKQPVAFWCNPISGHNTLYWYLQNLGQGPELLIRYENEEAVDDSQLPKDRFSAERLKGVDSTLKIQPAELGDSAVYLCASSLRASSYEQYFGPGTRLTVT.

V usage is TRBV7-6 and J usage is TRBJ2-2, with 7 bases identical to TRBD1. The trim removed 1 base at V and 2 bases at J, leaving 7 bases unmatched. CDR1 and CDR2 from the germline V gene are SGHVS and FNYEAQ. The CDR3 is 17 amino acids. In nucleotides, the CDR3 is TGTGCCAGCAGCTTAGTGGCGTCAGGGGGTAACACCGGGGAGCTGTTTTTT. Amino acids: CASSLVASGGNTGELFF.

The CDR3 bases are TGTGCCAGCACCATAGCTAGTCTAGCGGGTCCCTCTGGGGCCAACGTCCTGACTTTC. Protein product: CASTIASLAGPSGANVLTF. This chain joins TRBV12-3 or TRBV12-4 and TRBJ2-6; 8 bases match TRBD2. With V trimmed by 7 bases and J by 0 bases, 14 bases remained unmatched. This CDR3 comprises 19 residues.

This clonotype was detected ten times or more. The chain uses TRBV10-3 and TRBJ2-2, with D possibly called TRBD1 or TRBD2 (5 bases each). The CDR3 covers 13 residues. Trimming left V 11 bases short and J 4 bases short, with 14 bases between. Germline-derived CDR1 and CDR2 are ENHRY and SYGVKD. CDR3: CASGPQGTGELFF. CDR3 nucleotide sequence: TGTGCCTCGGGACCCCAGGGCACCGGGGAGCTGTTTTTT.

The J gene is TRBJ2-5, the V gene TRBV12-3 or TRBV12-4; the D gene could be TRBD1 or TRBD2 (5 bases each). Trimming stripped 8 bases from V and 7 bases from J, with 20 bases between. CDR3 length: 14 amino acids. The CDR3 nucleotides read TGTGCCAGCCGACCACGGGGCAGTGTAGGGACCCAGTACTTC. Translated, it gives CASRPRGSVGTQYF.

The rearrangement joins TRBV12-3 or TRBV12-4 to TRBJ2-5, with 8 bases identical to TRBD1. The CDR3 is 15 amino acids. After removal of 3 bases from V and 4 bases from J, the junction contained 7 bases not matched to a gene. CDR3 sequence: CASSLDREYGETQYF. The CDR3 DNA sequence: TGTGCCAGCAGTTTGGACAGGGAGTATGGAGAGACCCAGTACTTC.